Below, 10 T cell receptor beta chains from the same sample are listed, as sequenced in a study of OX40 agonist ivuxolimab in advanced cancers. Using immunoSEQ multiplex PCR, the repertoire was profiled, and TCRdb retains in-frame clones only, with some absent. The sample lists some 65,000 clones; 89% were seen once. The sample in question was CD4+ or CD8+ T cells sorted from blood, obtained in a trial of the OX40 agonist ivuxolimab. The receptor set was obtained from an adult with an advanced solid tumor such as melanoma, head and neck, liver or kidney cancer.

Only one count was recorded for this clone. Here the CDR3 DNA reads TGTGCCAGCAGTGAAGGATTTTTTTACGAGCAGTACTTC. It is translated as CASSEGFFYEQYF. V gene TRBV6-1 combines with J gene TRBJ2-7; D gene ambiguous. The CDR3 length is 13 residues. The V gene's germline CDR1 is MNHNS and CDR2 SASEGT. Trimming stripped 1 base from V and 4 bases from J, with 8 bases between.

The rearrangement joins TRBV27 to TRBJ2-3, with TRBD2 matching 10 bases. Germline assignment: CDR1 MNHEY and CDR2 SMNVEV (reference sequence). This CDR3 region has 13 residues. V shed 8 bases, J shed 4 bases, and the junction held 3 bases outside the gene matches. For the CDR3, the DNA is TGTGCCAGCGGGCTAGCGGGAGCAGATACGCAGTATTTT. Its protein is CASGLAGADTQYF.

The CDR3, as DNA: TGTGCCAGCAGCTTAAGACTAGAATCAGACAATGAGCAGTTCTTC. Protein: CASSLRLESDNEQFF. The chain couples TRBV7-9 to TRBJ2-1; TRBD2 is a possible D gene (6 bases). Between the trimmed V and J ends, which lost 2 bases and 5 bases, there was a span of 13 bases. This CDR3 region has 15 residues. The germline CDR1 and CDR2 sequences are SEHNR and FQNEAQ (reference sequence).

This sequence joins TRBV7-8 and TRBJ2-7; D remains ambiguous. The CDR3 is 12 residues long. Germline-derived CDR1 and CDR2 are SGHVS and FQNEAQ. Trimming took 1 base from V and 1 from J, leaving 2 bases between them. The CDR3 loop reads CASSLESYEQYF. In DNA, the CDR3 is TGTGCCAGCAGCTTAGAGTCCTACGAGCAGTACTTC.

This chain joins TRBV5-8 and TRBJ2-5; 8 nucleotides match TRBD1. The V gene's germline CDR1 is SGHTS and CDR2 YDEGEE. This CDR3 region has 19 residues. Germline trimming cut 1 base from V and 0 bases from J; bases unmatched to any gene: 14. The CDR3 region has the DNA TGTGCCAGCAGCTTGTTACAGGGGGGAGGACCCGGGTACCAAGAGACCCAGTACTTC. Translating it yields CASSLLQGGGPGYQETQYF.

The genes are TRBV5-6 and TRBJ2-1; D perhaps matches TRBD1 (5 bases). Germline V gene data show CDR1 as SGHDT and CDR2 as YYEEEE. The CDR3 length is 14 residues. Trimming shortened V by 0 bases and J by 5 bases, and 9 bases separated the two germline ends. The CDR3 coding sequence is TGTGCCAGCAGCTTGGGAGACAGAGACAATGAGCAGTTCTTC. This translates into CASSLGDRDNEQFF.

This chain links TRBV20-1 with TRBJ2-3, with D unclear. V lost 5 bases and J lost 8, with 11 bases in between. This CDR3 spans 11 amino acids. CDR1 DFQATT and CDR2 SNEGSKA come from the germline V gene (reference sequence). CDR3 nucleotides: TGCAGTGCTGGCTCTATGGGTACGCAGTATTTT. It yields the protein CSAGSMGTQYF.

The gene calls are TRBV15 and TRBJ1-3; no definite D call. The CDR3 length is 14 residues. Germline CDR1 reads LNHNV; CDR2 reads YYDKDF (reference sequence). Trimming cost V 5 bases and J 1 base, with 9 bases left between them. The CDR3 sequence: CATSGRGSGNTIYF. Here the CDR3 DNA reads TGTGCCACCAGCGGCCGGGGTTCTGGAAACACCATATATTTT. Full variable domain (rest looked up from reference TRBV15 and TRBJ1-3): DAMVIQNPRYQVTQFGKPVTLSCSQTLNHNVMYWYQQKSSQAPKLLFHYYDKDFNNEADTPDNFQSRRPNTSFCFLDIRSPGLGDTAMYLCATSGRGSGNTIYFGEGSWLTVV.

The J gene is TRBJ2-3, the V gene TRBV5-4; D is unclear. The CDR3 loop spans 13 amino acids. V was shortened by 4 bases and J by 0 bases, with 6 bases between the two germline ends. Germline CDR1 is SGHNT and CDR2 is YYREEE (reference sequence). CDR3 loop: CASSILSTDTQYF. CDR3 sequence (DNA): TGTGCCAGCAGCATCCTAAGCACAGATACGCAGTATTTT.

The V gene is TRBV9, the J gene TRBJ2-3; a possible D gene is TRBD1 (6 bases). The CDR3 is 16 amino acids. Germline loops: CDR1 SGDLS, CDR2 YYNGEE. With 3 bases removed from V and 3 bases from J, the gap between germline ends came to 17 bases. CDR3 nucleotides: TGTGCCAGCAGCGACAACAGGGCCCGGCCAACAGATACGCAGTATTTT. Its translation is CASSDNRARPTDTQYF.